These 27 T cell receptor beta chains originate from one sample sequenced in a study of T cell changes during pregnancy in multiple sclerosis. Assay used: immunoSEQ multiplex PCR; TCRdb lists only in-frame clones, some missing. The sample has approximately 110,000 clones; about 89% are singletons. The sequencing used peripheral blood, collected after pregnancy. These receptors were taken from a female donor with multiple sclerosis, enrolled in a pregnancy study.

The V and J genes are TRBV7-9 and TRBJ1-2; no firm D call. Trimming took 1 base from V and 5 from J, leaving 14 bases between them. The CDR3 sequence is 15 residues long. CDR1 is SEHNR, CDR2 FQNEAQ, per germline (reference sequence). CDR3 in amino acids: CASSLVRAGRYGYTF. The CDR3 DNA reads TGTGCCAGCAGCTTAGTGAGGGCGGGGAGGTATGGCTACACCTTC.

This sequence joins TRBV14 and TRBJ1-4; 11 nucleotides line up with TRBD1. Germline V gene sequence: CDR1 SGHDN, CDR2 FVKESK. V was pared by 1 base and J by 3 bases, with 10 bases of the junction left unmatched. The length of the CDR3 is 19 residues. In nucleotides, the CDR3 is TGTGCCAGCAGCCAAGGTTGGACAGGGGGCTTTGTTCCTAATGAAAAACTGTTTTTT. It encodes CASSQGWTGGFVPNEKLFF.

The chain has TRBV9 and TRBJ1-6; 7 bases align to TRBD1. This CDR3 comprises 15 residues. Germline V gives CDR1 SGDLS, CDR2 YYNGEE. Trimming took 5 bases from V and 7 from J; bases not matched to a gene: 9. The CDR3 loop is CASSPSGTVNSPLHF. The CDR3 region has the DNA TGTGCCAGCAGTCCATCCGGGACAGTAAATTCACCCCTCCACTTT.

V is TRBV12-2 and J is TRBJ1-4; the D call in the table, TRBD1, was not verified against the DNA. TRBV12-2 is listed as a pseudogene. The CDR3 loop spans 15 amino acids. The CDR3 here is CASPSLGAINEKLFF. CDR3 DNA: TGTGCAAGTCCCTCCTTAGGGGCGATTAATGAAAAACTGTTTTTT.

The chain has TRBV6-6 and TRBJ2-5; 7 nucleotides align to TRBD1. J lost 5 bases, V lost 10 bases, and 7 bases had no gene match. The CDR3 runs to 12 residues. Germline CDR1 MNHNY, CDR2 SVGAGI (reference sequence). The CDR3 DNA sequence: TGTGCCACCGAAACAGGGGAGGAGACCCAGTACTTC. It specifies CATETGEETQYF.

The CDR3 is CASSAGIGGNQHF. The CDR3 nucleotides are TGTGCCAGCAGTGCGGGGATTGGCGGCAACCAGCATTTT. V gene TRBV27 combines with J gene TRBJ1-5; D is unclear. CDR3 length: 13 amino acids. Germline loops: CDR1 MNHEY, CDR2 SMNVEV (reference sequence). With 5 bases removed from V and 12 bases from J, the gap between germline ends came to 17 bases.

The chain couples TRBV13 to TRBJ1-6; 7 nucleotides match TRBD1. The length of the CDR3 is 16 residues. Germline values: CDR1 PRHDT, CDR2 FYEKMQ (reference sequence). V dropped 4 bases and J dropped 7; count of bases not matched to a gene: 10. As DNA, the CDR3 is TGTGCCAGCAGCTCCCTAGGGGGCGATGCGAATTCACCCCTCCACTTT. As protein: CASSSLGGDANSPLHF.

The chain recombines TRBV7-6 with TRBJ2-1; D perhaps matches TRBD1 (5 bases). The CDR3 length is 14 residues. Germline lookup yields CDR1 SGHVS and CDR2 FNYEAQ. V was pared by 5 bases and J by 5 bases, with 13 bases between. The CDR3, as DNA: TGTGCCAGCAGCGGACCGGACACAGACAATGAGCAGTTCTTC. Encoded protein: CASSGPDTDNEQFF.

The chain recombines TRBV6-1 with TRBJ1-2; unclear D gene. Germline CDR1 MNHNS, CDR2 SASEGT. The CDR3 has 12 residues. V was clipped by 2 bases and J by 6 bases, with 7 bases between them. The chain's CDR3 is CASSELQDGYTF. The CDR3 DNA sequence: TGTGCCAGCAGTGAACTCCAGGATGGCTACACCTTC.

In this sample, this clone turned up once. This chain links TRBV29-1 with TRBJ2-3; maybe TRBD1 (5 bases). Trimming removed 5 bases from V and 3 bases from J, with 9 bases in between. The length of the CDR3 is 12 residues. Germline-derived CDR1 and CDR2 are SQVTM and ANQGSEA. For the CDR3, the DNA is TGCAGCGTTAGGGGTGGAACAGATACGCAGTATTTT. Translated, it gives CSVRGGTDTQYF.

The chain has TRBV27 and TRBJ2-5; D is perhaps TRBD1 (5 bases). This CDR3 is 11 amino acids long. Germline lookup yields CDR1 MNHEY and CDR2 SMNVEV (reference sequence). The V end was cut by 6 bases, the J end by 5 bases, with 7 bases between. CDR3 nucleotide sequence: TGTGCCAGCAGATACAGGGAGACCCAGTACTTC. Protein: CASRYRETQYF.

The chain couples TRBV9 to TRBJ2-5, with 8 bases lining up with TRBD1. CDR3 length: 15 residues. With 4 bases clipped from V and 5 bases from J, the junction kept 10 bases outside the gene matches. Germline V lookup: CDR1 SGDLS, CDR2 YYNGEE. CDR3 in DNA: TGTGCCAGCAGCCCGATCCAGGGGGCCGGGGAGACCCAGTACTTC. It encodes CASSPIQGAGETQYF.

The chain has TRBV7-2 and TRBJ2-1; D remains ambiguous. V was pared by 2 bases and J by 9 bases, with 11 bases between. The CDR3 totals 13 residues. Germline CDR1 is SGHTA and CDR2 is FQGNSA. DNA of the CDR3: TGTGCCAGCAGCTTATACGGGTTCACTGAGCAGTTCTTC. Amino acids: CASSLYGFTEQFF.

The V call is TRBV13, the J call TRBJ1-5; 11 bases align to TRBD1. The CDR3 contains 21 residues. Trimming took 0 bases from V and 2 from J; bases not matched to a gene: 15. Germline CDR1 PRHDT, CDR2 FYEKMQ (reference sequence). The CDR3 DNA sequence: TGTGCCAGCAGCTTAGGAATGCTGGGACAGGGGGAAAATAAGGGCAATCAGCCCCAGCATTTT. Amino acids: CASSLGMLGQGENKGNQPQHF.

The J gene is TRBJ1-2, the V gene TRBV7-9; D unclear. Germline V lookup: CDR1 SEHNR, CDR2 FQNEAQ (reference sequence). CDR3 length: 11 amino acids. The germline V and J ends were trimmed by 11 bases and 7 bases, with 14 bases remaining between them. The CDR3 DNA sequence: TGTGCCGCCGAGGGTGCCCCTGGCTACACCTTC. Translated: CAAEGAPGYTF.

This chain uses TRBV5-4 with TRBJ2-7; D is perhaps TRBD2 (6 bases). V lost 4 bases to trimming and J lost 6 bases, with 8 bases between them. Per germline, CDR1 SGHNT and CDR2 YYREEE (reference sequence). The CDR3 has 11 residues. The CDR3 spells CASSTGGEQYF. The CDR3 DNA reads as TGTGCCAGCAGCACCGGGGGCGAGCAGTACTTC.

The chain recombines TRBV10-3 with TRBJ1-2, with D possibly being TRBD1 (5 bases). The CDR3 is made up of 13 amino acids. Germline CDR1 reads ENHRY; CDR2 reads SYGVKD. This CDR3 is CASREAINYGYTF. The CDR3 DNA reads TGTGCGTCCAGGGAGGCGATTAACTATGGCTACACCTTC.

The chain uses TRBV9 and TRBJ2-5, with 7 bases matching TRBD1. The CDR3 sequence is 16 residues long. Germline values: CDR1 SGDLS, CDR2 YYNGEE. Losses at the gene ends were 4 bases for V and 4 bases for J; bases not matched to a gene: 13. The CDR3 sequence is CASSPQGVTGRETQYF. As DNA, the CDR3 is TGTGCCAGCAGCCCACAAGGTGTGACAGGGCGAGAGACCCAGTACTTC.

The V call is TRBV2, the J call TRBJ1-2; D unresolved. Germline CDR1 SNHLY, CDR2 FYNNEI. The CDR3 runs 13 residues. The V gene lost 3 bases and the J gene lost 2 bases, with 7 bases spanning the gap. In nucleotides, the CDR3 is TGTGCCAGCAGTGAGAACGGGAACTATGGCTACACCTTC. Its protein is CASSENGNYGYTF.

The rearrangement uses TRBV5-6 and TRBJ1-2; tentatively, D is TRBD1 (6 bases). V lost 4 bases and J 6 bases, leaving 22 bases between the germline ends. The CDR3 has 16 residues. Germline V gene lookup returns CDR1 SGHDT and CDR2 YYEEEE. The CDR3 DNA reads as TGTGCCAGCAGCCAGTCAGGGGTCTTCGCTTGGGATGGCTACACCTTC. This sequence encodes CASSQSGVFAWDGYTF.

The chain joins TRBV4-1 to TRBJ1-5, with a tentative D call TRBD1 (5 bases). V was pared by 0 bases and J by 0 bases, with 9 bases between. The CDR3 covers 16 residues. Germline V gives CDR1 MGHRA, CDR2 YSYEKL. The CDR3 reads CASSQDPGYSNQPQHF. The CDR3 region has the DNA TGCGCCAGCAGCCAAGACCCAGGGTATAGCAATCAGCCCCAGCATTTT.

This chain connects TRBV9 to TRBJ2-1; 9 bases map to TRBD2. The germline V gene has CDR1 SGDLS and CDR2 YYNGEE. J lost 5 bases, V lost 4 bases, and 10 bases had no gene match. This CDR3 is 16 amino acids long. The CDR3 DNA follows: TGTGCCAGCAGCCCTCCCAGGAGCGGGGGGCACAATGAGCAGTTCTTC. Translation gives CASSPPRSGGHNEQFF. The variable domain in full, completed from reference TRBV9 and TRBJ2-1, reads DSGVTQTPKHLITATGQRVTLRCSPRSGDLSVYWYQQSLDQGLQFLIQYYNGEERAKGNILERFSAQQFPDLHSELNLSSLELGDSALYFCASSPPRSGGHNEQFFGPGTRLTVL.

The CDR3 spells CASSLDGGRNTGELFF. Here the CDR3 DNA reads TGTGCCAGCAGCCTGGATGGCGGGAGGAACACCGGGGAGCTGTTTTTT. V usage is TRBV9 and J usage is TRBJ2-2, with TRBD2 matching over 7 bases. J gave up 1 base and V 4 bases, and 7 bases lay outside the gene matches. The CDR3 totals 16 residues. Per the germline V gene, CDR1 is SGDLS and CDR2 is YYNGEE. Full variable domain (outside the CDR3, taken from reference TRBV9 and TRBJ2-2): DSGVTQTPKHLITATGQRVTLRCSPRSGDLSVYWYQQSLDQGLQFLIQYYNGEERAKGNILERFSAQQFPDLHSELNLSSLELGDSALYFCASSLDGGRNTGELFFGEGSRLTVL.

The chain recombines TRBV9 with TRBJ2-7; 15 bases are shared with TRBD2. The ends lost 3 bases at V and 6 bases at J; junction bases unmatched: 4. The CDR3 has 15 residues. The germline V gene has CDR1 SGDLS and CDR2 YYNGEE. This CDR3 is CASSGGTSGGLEQYF. The CDR3, as DNA: TGTGCCAGCAGCGGCGGGACTAGCGGGGGGCTCGAGCAGTACTTC.

The chain combines TRBV10-2 with TRBJ1-3; 7 positions agree with TRBD1. The ends lost 7 bases at V and 4 bases at J; junction bases unmatched: 7. The CDR3 is 14 amino acids. CDR1 is WSHSY, CDR2 SAAADI, per germline. Here the CDR3 reads CASNDRAAGNTIYF. The CDR3 DNA follows: TGCGCCAGCAATGACAGGGCAGCCGGAAACACCATATATTTT.

The chain combines TRBV9 with TRBJ1-1; D is unresolved. V gave up 4 bases and J gave up 2 bases, with 12 bases separating them. CDR3 length: 14 residues. CDR1 and CDR2 (germline): SGDLS, YYNGEE. The CDR3 sequence: CASSPLIGNTEAFF. The CDR3 DNA reads as TGTGCCAGCAGCCCCCTTATCGGTAACACTGAAGCTTTCTTT.

This chain links TRBV6-5 with TRBJ2-1; TRBD1 might be the D (5 bases). Germline CDR1 MNHEY, CDR2 SVGAGI. The V end lost 6 bases, the J end lost 8 bases, and 17 bases lay between the germline ends. The CDR3 sequence is 14 residues long. Here the CDR3 DNA reads TGTGCCAGCAGACAGGTAGAGAACCGCGATGAGCAGTTCTTC. It encodes CASRQVENRDEQFF.